This T cell receptor (beta chain) is drawn from a study of blood T cell repertoires in COVID-19. Study as a whole: T cells, B-cell-depleted T cells, or PBMCs provided the cDNA or gDNA that served as material.

Authors' processing steps: Amplification with reference gene primers provided the estimates of nucleated cell counts. The assay was immunoSEQ multiplex PCR, and TCRdb's table has in-frame clones only and misses some. That table supplies the V and J calls and clone size; D and trimming were determined from the DNA. The data contain more than 200,000 clones, approximately 90% of them singletons. Participant age was roughly 18 to 89 years, and participants resided in roughly 24 US areas. The study assigned cohorts using participant-reported clinical history. The CDR3 sequence is 13 residues long. The ends lost 5 bases at V and 4 bases at J; junction bases unmatched: 4. Germline CDR1 and CDR2: MNHEY and SMNVEV (reference sequence).

This TCR came from a woman between 25 and 40 years old with acute COVID-19. The chain uses TRBV27 and TRBJ1-2; 7 nucleotides agree with TRBD1. Source material: PBMCs or T cells enriched from blood (not recorded which). CDR3 sequence reads: CASSAGTVYGYTF. The CDR3 nucleotides are TGTGCCAGCAGTGCCGGGACAGTCTATGGCTACACCTTC.